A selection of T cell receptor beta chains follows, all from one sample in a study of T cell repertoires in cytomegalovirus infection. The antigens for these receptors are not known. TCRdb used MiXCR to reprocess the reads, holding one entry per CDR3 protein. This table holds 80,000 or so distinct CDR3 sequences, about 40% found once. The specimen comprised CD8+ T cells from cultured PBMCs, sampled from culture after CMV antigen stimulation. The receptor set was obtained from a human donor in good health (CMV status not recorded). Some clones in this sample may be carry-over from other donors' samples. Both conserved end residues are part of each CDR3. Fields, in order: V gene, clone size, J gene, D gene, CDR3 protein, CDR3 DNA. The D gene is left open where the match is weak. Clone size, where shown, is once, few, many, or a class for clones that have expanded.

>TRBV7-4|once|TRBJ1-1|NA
CASSARLGGVRTEAFF
TGTGCCAGCAGCGCCCGCCTCGGTGGGGTTCGAACTGAAGCTTTCTTT
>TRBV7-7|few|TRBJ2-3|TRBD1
CASSTAPGQRDADTQYF
TGTGCTAGCAGCACGGCCCCGGGACAGAGGGATGCAGATACGCAGTATTTT
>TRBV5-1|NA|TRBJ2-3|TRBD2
CASSLEGLDLDTQYF
TGCGCCAGCAGCTTGGAGGGACTAGATTTGGATACGCAGTATTTT
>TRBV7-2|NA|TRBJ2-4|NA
CASSLDTGLAKNIQYF
TGTGCCAGCAGCTTAGACACAGGGCTAGCCAAAAACATTCAGTACTTC
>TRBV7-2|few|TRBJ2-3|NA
CASRVSGYTDTQYF
TGTGCCAGCAGAGTCTCGGGATACACAGATACGCAGTATTTT
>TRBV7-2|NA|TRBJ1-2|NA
CASSFWQGSYGYTF
TGTGCCAGCAGCTTCTGGCAGGGTAGCTATGGCTACACCTTC
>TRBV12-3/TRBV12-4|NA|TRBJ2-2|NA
CASSFRDGELFF
TGTGCCAGCAGTTTTCGGGACGGGGAGCTGTTTTTT
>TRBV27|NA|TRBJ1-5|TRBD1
CASSYSTGGHQPQHF
TGTGCCAGCAGCTACTCGACAGGGGGCCATCAGCCCCAGCATTTT
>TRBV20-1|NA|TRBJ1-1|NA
CSAIVGNTEAFF
TGCAGTGCTATTGTGGGGAACACTGAAGCTTTCTTT
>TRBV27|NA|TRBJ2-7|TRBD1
CASSFFDRVYEQYF
TGTGCCAGCAGTTTCTTTGACAGGGTCTACGAGCAGTACTTC
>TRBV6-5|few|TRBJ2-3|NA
CASSSRGQLYTDTQYF
TGTGCCAGCAGCTCGAGGGGCCAGCTTTACACAGATACGCAGTATTTT
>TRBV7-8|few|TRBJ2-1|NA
CASTKDLGAGFF
TGTGCCAGCACCAAAGACCTGGGGGCAGGGTTCTTC
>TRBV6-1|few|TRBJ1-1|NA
CASSERGGEAFF
TGTGCCAGCAGTGAAAGGGGAGGTGAAGCTTTCTTT
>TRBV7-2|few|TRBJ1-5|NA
CASSLWDSNQPQHF
TGTGCCAGCAGCTTATGGGATAGCAATCAGCCCCAGCATTTT
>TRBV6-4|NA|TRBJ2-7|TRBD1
CASSSAPGQGDRSYEQYF
TGTGCCAGCAGTTCGGCCCCCGGACAGGGGGATAGATCCTACGAGCAGTACTTC
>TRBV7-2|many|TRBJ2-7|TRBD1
CASSARQGPYEQYF
TGTGCCAGCAGCGCCCGACAGGGTCCCTACGAGCAGTACTTC
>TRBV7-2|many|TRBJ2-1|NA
CASSSRGGPYNEQFF
TGTGCCAGCAGCTCGAGGGGGGGCCCCTACAATGAGCAGTTCTTC
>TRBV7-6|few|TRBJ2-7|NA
CASSLRHGLGWDEQYF
TGTGCCAGCAGCTTACGACATGGGTTGGGTTGGGACGAGCAGTACTTC
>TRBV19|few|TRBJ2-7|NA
CASSMAGSSSYEQYF
TGTGCCAGTAGTATGGCCGGGTCATCCTCCTACGAGCAGTACTTC
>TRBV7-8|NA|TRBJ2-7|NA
CASSSNSYEQYF
TGTGCCAGCAGCTCGAATTCCTACGAGCAGTACTTC
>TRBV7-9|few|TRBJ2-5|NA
CASSQTEGGQETQYF
TGTGCCAGCAGCCAGACAGAGGGGGGCCAAGAGACCCAGTACTTC
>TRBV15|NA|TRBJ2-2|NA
CATSGHREPGELFF
TGTGCCACCAGCGGCCACAGGGAACCCGGGGAGCTGTTTTTT
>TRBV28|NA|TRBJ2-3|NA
CASSDPGPFTDTQYF
TGTGCCAGCAGTGATCCGGGACCCTTCACAGATACGCAGTATTTT
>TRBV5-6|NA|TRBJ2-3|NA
CASSSLQGPDTQYF
TGTGCCAGCAGCTCATTACAGGGCCCAGATACGCAGTATTTT
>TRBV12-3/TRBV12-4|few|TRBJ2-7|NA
CASTPPGRVEQYF
TGTGCCAGCACCCCACCGGGAAGGGTCGAGCAGTACTTC
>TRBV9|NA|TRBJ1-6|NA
CASSVDGGTSSPLHF
TGTGCCAGCAGCGTAGATGGGGGGACGAGTTCACCCCTCCACTTT
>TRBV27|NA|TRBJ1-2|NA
CASSPASNYGYTF
TGTGCCAGCAGCCCAGCCTCTAACTATGGCTACACCTTC
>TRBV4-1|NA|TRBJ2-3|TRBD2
CASSQRGGGTSATDTQYF
TGCGCCAGCAGCCAACGGGGGGGCGGGACTAGCGCCACAGATACGCAGTATTTT
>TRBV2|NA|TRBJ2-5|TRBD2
CASSDGGGAETQYF
TGTGCCAGCAGTGACGGCGGGGGGGCGGAGACCCAGTACTTC
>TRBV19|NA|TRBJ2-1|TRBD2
CASRIGGREYNEQFF
TGTGCCAGTAGAATCGGCGGGAGGGAATACAATGAGCAGTTCTTC
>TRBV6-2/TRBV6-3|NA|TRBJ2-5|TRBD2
CASSRSPLYRGGETQYF
TGTGCCAGCAGCCGATCCCCCCTCTATCGCGGGGGTGAGACCCAGTACTTC
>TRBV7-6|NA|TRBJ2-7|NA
CASSVSEGGSYEQYF
TGTGCCAGCAGCGTTAGTGAGGGCGGCTCCTACGAGCAGTACTTC
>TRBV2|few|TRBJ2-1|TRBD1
CASSRGTGWPDEQFF
TGTGCCAGCAGCCGAGGGACAGGGTGGCCCGATGAGCAGTTCTTC
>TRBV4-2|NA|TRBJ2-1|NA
CASKHRRPGDEQFF
TGTGCCAGCAAACACCGCAGGCCGGGGGATGAGCAGTTCTTC
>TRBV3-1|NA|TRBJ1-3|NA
CASSPQPLGNTIYF
TGTGCCAGCAGCCCTCAGCCGTTGGGAAACACCATATATTTT
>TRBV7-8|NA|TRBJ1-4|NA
CASSLAARGEKLFF
TGTGCCAGCAGCTTAGCCGCCAGGGGAGAAAAACTGTTTTTT
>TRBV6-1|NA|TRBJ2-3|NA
CATLGGAPDTQYF
TGTGCCACCCTGGGCGGGGCGCCAGATACGCAGTATTTT
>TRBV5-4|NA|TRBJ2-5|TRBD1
CASSLTQGMETQYF
TGTGCCAGCAGCCTTACACAGGGGATGGAGACCCAGTACTTC
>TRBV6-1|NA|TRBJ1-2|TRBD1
CASSEEAPGGFGYTF
TGTGCCAGCAGTGAAGAAGCCCCAGGGGGTTTTGGCTACACCTTC
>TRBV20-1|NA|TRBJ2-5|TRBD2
CSARVNSGGETQYF
TGCAGTGCTAGGGTCAATAGCGGGGGGGAGACCCAGTACTTC
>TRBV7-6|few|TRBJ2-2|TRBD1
CASSLRQGENTGELFF
TGTGCCAGCAGCCTAAGACAGGGCGAGAACACCGGGGAGCTGTTTTTT
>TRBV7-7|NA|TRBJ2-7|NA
CASSMGASYEQYF
TGTGCTAGCAGCATGGGGGCTTCCTACGAGCAGTACTTC
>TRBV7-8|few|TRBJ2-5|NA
CASSLAAGRYQETQYF
TGTGCCAGCAGCTTAGCAGCGGGCCGCTACCAAGAGACCCAGTACTTC
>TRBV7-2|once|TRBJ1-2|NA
CASSLEGVYGYTF
TGTGCCAGCAGCTTAGAGGGGGTCTATGGCTACACCTTC
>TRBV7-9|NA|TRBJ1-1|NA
CASSHPRETIKNEAFF
TGTGCCAGCAGCCACCCGCGAGAGACGATCAAAAATGAAGCTTTCTTT
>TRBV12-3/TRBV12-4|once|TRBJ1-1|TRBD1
CASIRQGYTEAFF
TGTGCCAGCATCCGACAGGGGTACACTGAAGCTTTCTTT
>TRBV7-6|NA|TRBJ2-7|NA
CASSFNGAYEQYF
TGTGCCAGCAGCTTTAACGGGGCGTACGAGCAGTACTTC
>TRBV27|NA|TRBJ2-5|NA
CASSFRGGGQETQYF
TGTGCCAGCAGTTTCAGGGGGGGGGGGCAAGAGACCCAGTACTTC
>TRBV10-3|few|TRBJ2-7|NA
CAISESRGEQYF
TGTGCCATCAGTGAGTCAAGGGGCGAGCAGTACTTC
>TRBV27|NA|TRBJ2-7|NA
CASSSTPQGLYEQYF
TGTGCCAGCAGTTCAACCCCTCAGGGGCTCTACGAGCAGTACTTC
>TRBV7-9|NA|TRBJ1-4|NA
CASSRSQGSTNEKLFF
TGTGCCAGCAGCCGCAGCCAGGGCTCAACTAATGAAAAACTGTTTTTT
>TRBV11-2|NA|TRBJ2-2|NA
CASSFSRTFGELFF
TGTGCCAGCAGCTTCTCTAGAACCTTCGGGGAGCTGTTTTTT